Each of the 30 T cell receptor beta chains below was sequenced from the same sample in a study of blood T cell repertoires in COVID-19. Measured with immunoSEQ multiplex PCR; TCRdb has only the in-frame clones, and not every one. The sample contains about 76,000 clones, more than 75% of which appear only once. Input material: peripheral blood. The receptors here all came from a human donor in a cohort sampled during active COVID-19.

The chain employs TRBV30 and TRBJ2-7, with a possible D match to TRBD2 (5 bases). The V gene's germline CDR1 is GTSNPN and CDR2 SVGIG (reference sequence). Trimming left V 4 bases short and J 4 bases short, with 14 bases between. There are 13 residues in the CDR3. The CDR3 reads CAWTALAGYEQYF. For the CDR3, the DNA is TGTGCCTGGACCGCCTTGGCGGGTTACGAGCAGTACTTC.

This clone was counted a single time. The rearrangement joins TRBV27 to TRBJ1-4, with 8 bases matching TRBD1. The length of the CDR3 is 17 residues. Germline V CDR1 and CDR2: MNHEY, SMNVEV (reference sequence). The V and J ends lost 6 bases and 6 bases, in that order; junction bases with no gene match: 15. CDR3 in DNA: TGTGCCAGCAGCCCGAAGTCGCCGAGGACAGGGCATGAAAAACTGTTTTTT. Translating it yields CASSPKSPRTGHEKLFF. The whole variable domain, filled in from reference TRBV27 and TRBJ1-4, reads EAQVTQNPRYLITVTGKKLTVTCSQNMNHEYMSWYRQDPGLGLRQIYYSMNVEVTDKGDVPEGYKVSRKEKRNFPLILESPSPNQTSLYFCASSPKSPRTGHEKLFFGSGTQLSVL.

The rearrangement uses TRBV11-2 and TRBJ2-7; 10 nucleotides align to TRBD2. J gave up 7 bases and V 2 bases, and 5 bases lay outside the gene matches. The germline V gene has CDR1 SGHAT and CDR2 FQNNGV. The CDR3 is 14 residues long. The CDR3 region is CASSLLAGVVEQYF. The CDR3 DNA is TGTGCCAGCAGCTTACTAGCGGGGGTGGTAGAGCAGTACTTC.

The J gene is TRBJ1-4, the V gene TRBV20-1; 7 bases fit TRBD1. The CDR3 extends over 15 amino acids. Per the germline V gene, CDR1 is DFQATT and CDR2 is SNEGSKA (reference sequence). V was pared by 3 bases and J by 4 bases, with 8 bases of the junction left unmatched. Written as DNA, the CDR3 is TGCAGTGCTAGTGGCCTCGGGACAGTTAATGAAAAACTGTTTTTT. Translation: CSASGLGTVNEKLFF.

V and J are TRBV19 and TRBJ1-6, with 7 positions matching TRBD1. CDR3 size: 17 residues. CDR1 is LNHDA, CDR2 SQIVND, per germline (reference sequence). Trimming at V came to 5 bases and at J to 2 bases, leaving 9 bases not matched to a gene. The DNA for the CDR3 is TGTGCCAGTAGTCCAGGGACAGCCAAGACCTATAATTCACCCCTCCACTTT. Its protein is CASSPGTAKTYNSPLHF.

The chain carries TRBV5-1 and TRBJ1-1; a weak D match, TRBD1 (6 bases). The CDR3 is 14 residues long. Deletions cut 4 bases from V and 5 bases from J, with 15 bases between. Germline assignment: CDR1 SGHRS and CDR2 YFSETQ. The DNA of the CDR3 is TGCGCCAGCAGCCTGTCACAGGGTGAGACTGAAGCTTTCTTT. Its translation is CASSLSQGETEAFF. Filled out from reference TRBV5-1 and TRBJ1-1, the complete variable domain reads KAGVTQTPRYLIKTRGQQVTLSCSPISGHRSVSWYQQTPGQGLQFLFEYFSETQRNKGNFPGRFSGRQFSNSRSEMNVSTLELGDSALYLCASSLSQGETEAFFGQGTRLTVV.

The chain is built from TRBV7-9 and TRBJ1-5, with D possibly being TRBD1 (5 bases). CDR1 SEHNR and CDR2 FQNEAQ come from the germline V gene (reference sequence). Trimming pared 1 base from V and 6 bases from J, leaving 7 bases between. The CDR3 sequence is 13 residues long. CDR3 residues: CASSLEGRQPQHF. CDR3 nucleotides: TGTGCCAGCAGCTTAGAGGGGCGTCAGCCCCAGCATTTT.

The CDR3 spells CASSSEVTGFSGNTIYF. For the CDR3, the DNA is TGCGCCAGCAGCTCGGAAGTGACGGGGTTCTCTGGAAACACCATATATTTT. This chain uses TRBV5-1 with TRBJ1-3; D unresolved. Trimming stripped 3 bases from V and 0 bases from J, with 16 bases between. CDR3 length equals 17 residues. CDR1 SGHRS and CDR2 YFSETQ come from the germline V gene.

The chain uses TRBV3-1 (or the pseudogene TRBV3-2) and TRBJ2-2, with D perhaps matching TRBD1 (5 bases). CDR3 length: 17 amino acids. Between the trimmed V and J ends, which lost 1 base and 0 bases, there was a span of 12 bases. Germline values: CDR1 LGHDT, CDR2 YNNKEL (reference sequence). CDR3 sequence reads: CASSQAQGPTNTGELFF. The CDR3 DNA sequence: TGTGCCAGCAGCCAAGCCCAGGGTCCTACGAACACCGGGGAGCTGTTTTTT.

The chain recombines TRBV5-1 with TRBJ1-2; 7 positions agree with TRBD1. V was clipped by 4 bases and J by 8 bases; unmatched bases: 8. In germline, CDR1 is SGHRS, CDR2 YFSETQ. This CDR3 contains 13 residues. CDR3 sequence (DNA): TGCGCCAGCAGCCTTACAGGGGCTCAGGGCTACACCTTC. Protein: CASSLTGAQGYTF.

V usage is TRBV20-1 and J usage is TRBJ2-5; weak D call: TRBD2 (6 bases). Germline V gene data show CDR1 as DFQATT and CDR2 as SNEGSKA (reference sequence). V was shortened by 3 bases and J by 5 bases, with 16 bases between the two germline ends. The CDR3 spans 14 residues. In nucleotides, the CDR3 is TGCAGTGCTAGTTACCTTGCGGGGCGCGAGACCCAGTACTTC. This translates into CSASYLAGRETQYF.

This clone appeared a few times. The chain is built from TRBV24-1 and TRBJ2-5, with D perhaps matching TRBD1 (6 bases). CDR1 is KGHDR, CDR2 SFDVKD, per germline. CDR3 size: 15 residues. The V end lost 4 bases, the J end lost 1 base, and 12 bases lay between the germline ends. CDR3 sequence reads: CATSDFETGQETQYF. DNA for the CDR3: TGTGCCACCAGTGACTTTGAGACAGGCCAAGAGACCCAGTACTTC.

In this sample, this clone turned up a few times. In DNA form, the CDR3 reads TGCGCCAGCAGCTTGGGCGGACTAGCAGATACGCAGTATTTT. It translates to CASSLGGLADTQYF. The gene calls are TRBV5-1 and TRBJ2-3; 7 bases map to TRBD2. V shed 0 bases and J 4 bases; nucleotides not matched to a gene: 2. CDR1 SGHRS and CDR2 YFSETQ come from the germline V gene. This CDR3 is 14 amino acids long.

The CDR3 loop is CASSSQQGSFQETQYF. The CDR3 bases are TGTGCCAGTAGTAGCCAGCAGGGGTCCTTCCAAGAGACCCAGTACTTC. The chain recombines TRBV19 with TRBJ2-5; TRBD1 might be the D (6 bases). Trimming removed 4 bases at V and 1 base at J, with 16 bases between. Per germline, CDR1 LNHDA and CDR2 SQIVND (reference sequence). The CDR3 extends over 16 amino acids.

This chain connects TRBV20-1 to TRBJ2-7, with D possibly being TRBD2 (7 bases). The V end was cut by 3 bases, the J end by 7 bases, with 19 bases between. CDR1 is DFQATT and CDR2 is SNEGSKA in the germline V gene (reference sequence). The CDR3 loop spans 14 amino acids. DNA of the CDR3: TGCAGTGCTAGTGCCCGGGGGGCGTGGAGTGAGCAGTACTTC. It yields the protein CSASARGAWSEQYF.

There are a few counts of this clone. This rearrangement joins TRBV6-5 to TRBJ1-1; D is unclear. Trimming left V 3 bases short and J 1 base short, with 6 bases between. The CDR3 extends over 13 amino acids. CDR1 is MNHEY, CDR2 SVGAGI, per germline. This CDR3 reads CASSYRQNTEAFF. CDR3 coding DNA: TGTGCCAGCAGTTATCGACAGAACACTGAAGCTTTCTTT.

This clone was detected once. The CDR3 protein is CASSRGGNEQYF. In DNA, the CDR3 is TGCGCCAGCAGTCGGGGGGGGAACGAGCAGTACTTC. The V gene is TRBV10-2, the J gene TRBJ2-7, with 8 positions matching TRBD2. Germline V gene lookup returns CDR1 WSHSY and CDR2 SAAADI. The trim removed 5 bases at V and 5 bases at J, leaving 2 bases unmatched. The CDR3 spans 12 residues.

The chain combines TRBV4-2 with TRBJ1-5; D is ambiguous. The CDR3 covers 14 residues. The V end was cut by 5 bases, the J end by 3 bases, with 11 bases between. In germline, CDR1 is LGHNA, CDR2 YNFKEQ. The CDR3, as DNA: TGTGCCAGCAGCAATACAGATCCCAATCAGCCCCAGCATTTT. Translated: CASSNTDPNQPQHF.

The gene calls are TRBV14 and TRBJ2-1; 8 positions agree with TRBD2. The CDR3 spans 16 residues. Germline CDR1 is SGHDN and CDR2 is FVKESK. The J segment lost 0 bases and the V segment lost 4 bases, leaving 5 bases of the junction unmatched. The CDR3 DNA reads as TGTGCCAGCAGCCCCTGGACTAGCAGCTCCTACAATGAGCAGTTCTTC. As protein: CASSPWTSSSYNEQFF.

V usage is TRBV27 and J usage is TRBJ1-1, with unresolved D. Trimming took 4 bases from V and 3 from J, leaving 3 bases between them. Germline V lookup: CDR1 MNHEY, CDR2 SMNVEV (reference sequence). The CDR3 has 11 residues. The CDR3 loop is CASSSYTEAFF. CDR3 DNA sequence: TGTGCCAGCAGTTCGTACACTGAAGCTTTCTTT.

This rearrangement joins TRBV11-1 to TRBJ2-3; 11 bases match TRBD1. The germline V gene encodes CDR1 SGHAT and CDR2 FQDESV (reference sequence). The CDR3 length is 15 residues. The V gene end was trimmed by 4 bases and the J gene end by 2 bases; junction bases not matched to a gene: 2. CDR3 in DNA: TGTGCCAGCAGCTCAGGACAGGGGGCCACAGATACGCAGTATTTT. It encodes CASSSGQGATDTQYF.

This clone occurred many times. This sequence joins TRBV7-6 and TRBJ2-1, with 10 nucleotides matching TRBD2. There are 16 residues in the CDR3. Germline V gene data show CDR1 as SGHVS and CDR2 as FNYEAQ. Trimming removed 5 bases from V and 5 bases from J; junction bases left unmatched: 9. The CDR3 loop reads CASSLRGLAGDNEQFF. In nucleotides, the CDR3 is TGTGCCAGCAGCCTTCGGGGTCTAGCGGGGGACAATGAGCAGTTCTTC.

This clone appeared a single time. One end of the junction is discordant with germline, which a read error may explain. The chain recombines TRBV7-7 with TRBJ2-1; D possibly corresponds to TRBD1 (5 bases). From germline, CDR1 is SSHAT and CDR2 FNYEAQ (reference sequence). CDR3 length: 14 amino acids. The chain's CDR3 is CASSLGRADNEQFF. DNA for the CDR3: TGTGCTAGCAGCTTAGGCAGGGCAGACAATGAGCAGTTCTTC. The full variable domain, rest sourced from reference TRBV7-7 and TRBJ2-1, is GAGVSQSPRYKVTKRGQDVTLRCDPISSHATLYWYQQALGQGPEFLTYFNYEAQPDKSGLPSDRFSAERPEGSISTLTIQRTEQRDSAMYRCASSLGRADNEQFFGPGTRLTVL.

The gene calls are TRBV11-1 and TRBJ2-5; a possible D gene is TRBD1 (6 bases). Germline assignment: CDR1 SGHAT and CDR2 FQDESV (reference sequence). The CDR3 has 13 residues. The V end was cut by 6 bases, the J end by 6 bases, with 14 bases between. The CDR3 loop reads CASRGTPTKTQYF. The CDR3 region has the DNA TGTGCCAGCAGGGGGACACCGACAAAGACCCAGTACTTC. Using reference TRBV11-1 and TRBJ2-5 for the parts outside the CDR3, the full variable domain is EAEVAQSPRYKITEKSQAVAFWCDPISGHATLYWYRQILGQGPELLVQFQDESVVDDSQLPKDRFSAERLKGVDSTLKIQPAELGDSAMYLCASRGTPTKTQYFGPGTRLLVL.

V gene TRBV9 combines with J gene TRBJ2-1; 9 bases line up with TRBD1. CDR3 size: 16 residues. From germline, CDR1 is SGDLS and CDR2 YYNGEE. V was pared by 3 bases and J by 7 bases, with 11 bases of the junction left unmatched. The CDR3 DNA reads as TGTGCCAGCAGCGCGATCTACGGGACAGGGACGAATGAGCAGTTCTTC. Protein: CASSAIYGTGTNEQFF.

The rearrangement links TRBV4-1 to TRBJ1-2, with 10 bases matching TRBD1. V dropped 4 bases and J dropped 3; count of bases not matched to a gene: 5. The CDR3 spans 15 residues. Germline V CDR1 and CDR2: MGHRA, YSYEKL. CDR3 sequence (DNA): TGCGCCAGCAGCCTTACCGGGACAGGGGACTATGGCTACACCTTC. Protein sequence: CASSLTGTGDYGYTF.

This chain connects TRBV12-3 or TRBV12-4 to TRBJ1-1; D is possibly TRBD1 (5 bases). This CDR3 region has 12 residues. Trimming took off 8 bases at V and 8 bases at J, with 15 bases between the two ends. CDR3 sequence (DNA): TGTGCCAGCGGCCCGCCTCGGGGGGAAGCTTTCTTT. Translated, it gives CASGPPRGEAFF.

J is TRBJ1-2 and V is TRBV7-9; possible D gene TRBD1, 6 bases. The CDR3 consists of 14 residues. V was cut by 5 bases and J by 4 bases, with 14 bases left in between. The germline CDR1 and CDR2 sequences are SEHNR and FQNEAQ (reference sequence). This chain's CDR3 is CASSPRQVLYGYTF. The CDR3 DNA follows: TGTGCCAGCAGCCCTCGACAGGTCCTCTATGGCTACACCTTC.

The chain joins TRBV12-3 or TRBV12-4 to TRBJ1-1, with D unclear. The V and J ends lost 2 bases and 5 bases respectively, with 9 bases between them. CDR3 length: 13 amino acids. CDR3 loop: CASSLTGPTEAFF. For the CDR3, the DNA is TGTGCCAGCAGTTTAACGGGTCCAACTGAAGCTTTCTTT.

J is TRBJ2-1 and V is TRBV5-1; 12 positions match TRBD2. The germline V gene encodes CDR1 SGHRS and CDR2 YFSETQ. The V segment lost 4 bases and the J segment 7 bases; nucleotides outside the gene matches: 6. The CDR3 covers 15 residues. CDR3 sequence: CASSILAGGRNEQFF. CDR3 DNA sequence: TGCGCCAGCAGCATTCTAGCGGGGGGGCGAAATGAGCAGTTCTTC.